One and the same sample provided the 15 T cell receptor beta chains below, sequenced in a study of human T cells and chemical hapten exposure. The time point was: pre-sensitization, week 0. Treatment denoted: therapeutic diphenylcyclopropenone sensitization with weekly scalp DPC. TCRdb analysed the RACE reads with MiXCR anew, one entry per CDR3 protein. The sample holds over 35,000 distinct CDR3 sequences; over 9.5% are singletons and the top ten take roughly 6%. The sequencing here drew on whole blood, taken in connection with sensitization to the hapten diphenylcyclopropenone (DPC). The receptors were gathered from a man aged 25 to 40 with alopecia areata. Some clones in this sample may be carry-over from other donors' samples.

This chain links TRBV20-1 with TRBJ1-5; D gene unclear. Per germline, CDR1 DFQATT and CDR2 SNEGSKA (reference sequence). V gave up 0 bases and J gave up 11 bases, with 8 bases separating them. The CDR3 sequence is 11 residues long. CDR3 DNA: TGCAGTGCTAGAGATTTGAAAACCCAGCATTTT. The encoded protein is CSARDLKTQHF.

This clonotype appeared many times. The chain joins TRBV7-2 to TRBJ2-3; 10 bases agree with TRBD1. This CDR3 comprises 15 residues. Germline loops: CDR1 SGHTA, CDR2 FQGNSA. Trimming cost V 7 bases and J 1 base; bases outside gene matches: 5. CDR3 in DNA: TGTGCCAGCAAACGGGACAGGGGTGGCACAGATACGCAGTATTTT. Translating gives CASKRDRGGTDTQYF.

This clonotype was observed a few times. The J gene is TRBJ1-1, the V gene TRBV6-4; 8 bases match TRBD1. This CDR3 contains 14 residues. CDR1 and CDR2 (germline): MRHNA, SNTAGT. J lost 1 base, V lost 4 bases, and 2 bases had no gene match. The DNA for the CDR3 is TGTGCCAGCAGTGCCGACAGGGGGAACACTGAAGCTTTCTTT. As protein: CASSADRGNTEAFF.

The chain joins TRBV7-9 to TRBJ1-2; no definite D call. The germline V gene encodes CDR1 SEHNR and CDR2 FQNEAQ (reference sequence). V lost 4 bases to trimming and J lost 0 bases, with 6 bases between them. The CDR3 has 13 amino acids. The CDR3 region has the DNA TGTGCCAGCAGCTCCTTCTCTAACTATGGCTACACCTTC. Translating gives CASSSFSNYGYTF.

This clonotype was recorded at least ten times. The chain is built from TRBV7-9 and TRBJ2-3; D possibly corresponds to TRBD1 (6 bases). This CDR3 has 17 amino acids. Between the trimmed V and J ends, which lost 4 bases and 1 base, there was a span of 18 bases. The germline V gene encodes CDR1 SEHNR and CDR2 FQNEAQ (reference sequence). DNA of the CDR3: TGTGCCAGCAGCTCACCGACCTGGACAGCGCGCACAGATACGCAGTATTTT. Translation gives CASSSPTWTARTDTQYF.

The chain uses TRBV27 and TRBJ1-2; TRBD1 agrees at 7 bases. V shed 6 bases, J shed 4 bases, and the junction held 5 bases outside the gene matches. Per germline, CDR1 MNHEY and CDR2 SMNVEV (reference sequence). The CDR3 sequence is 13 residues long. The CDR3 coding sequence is TGTGCCAGCAGGGACAGGTCCCGCTATGGCTACACCTTC. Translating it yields CASRDRSRYGYTF.

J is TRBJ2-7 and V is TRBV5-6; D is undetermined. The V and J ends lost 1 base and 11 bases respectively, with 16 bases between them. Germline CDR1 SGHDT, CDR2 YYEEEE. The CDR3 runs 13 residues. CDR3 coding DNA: TGTGCCAGCAGCTTGCCAACTACTGATTCCGAGTACGTC. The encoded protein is CASSLPTTDSEYV.

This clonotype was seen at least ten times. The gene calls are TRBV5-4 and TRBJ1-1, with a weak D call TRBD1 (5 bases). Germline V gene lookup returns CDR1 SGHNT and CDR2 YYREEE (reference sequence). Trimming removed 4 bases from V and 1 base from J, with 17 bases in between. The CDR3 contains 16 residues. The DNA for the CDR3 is TGTGCCAGCAGCCACGACAGACGTCCGTGGAACACTGAAGCTTTCTTT. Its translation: CASSHDRRPWNTEAFF.

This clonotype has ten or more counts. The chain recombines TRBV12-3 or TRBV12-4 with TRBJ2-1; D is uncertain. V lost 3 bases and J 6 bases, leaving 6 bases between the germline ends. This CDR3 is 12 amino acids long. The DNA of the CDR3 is TGTGCCAGCAGTTTCGCGGTCAATGAGCAGTTCTTC. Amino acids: CASSFAVNEQFF.

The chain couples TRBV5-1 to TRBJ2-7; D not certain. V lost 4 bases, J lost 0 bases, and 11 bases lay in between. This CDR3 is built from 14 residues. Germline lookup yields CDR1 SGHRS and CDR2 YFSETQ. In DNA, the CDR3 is TGCGCCAGCAGCCCCCAATCTCCCTCCTACGAGCAGTACGTC. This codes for CASSPQSPSYEQYV.

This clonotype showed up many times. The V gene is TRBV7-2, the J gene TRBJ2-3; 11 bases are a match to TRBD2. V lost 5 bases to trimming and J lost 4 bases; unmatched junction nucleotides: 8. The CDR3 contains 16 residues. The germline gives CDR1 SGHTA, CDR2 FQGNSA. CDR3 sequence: CASSPRGTSGADTQYF. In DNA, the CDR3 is TGTGCCAGCAGCCCCCGAGGGACTAGCGGAGCAGATACGCAGTATTTT.

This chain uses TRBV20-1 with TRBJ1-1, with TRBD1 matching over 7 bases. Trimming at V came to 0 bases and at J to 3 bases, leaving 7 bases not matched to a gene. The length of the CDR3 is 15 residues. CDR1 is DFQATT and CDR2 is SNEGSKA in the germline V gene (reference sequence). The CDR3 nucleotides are TGCAGTGCTAGAGATCCCAACAGGGGAGACACTGAAGCTTTCTTT. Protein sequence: CSARDPNRGDTEAFF.

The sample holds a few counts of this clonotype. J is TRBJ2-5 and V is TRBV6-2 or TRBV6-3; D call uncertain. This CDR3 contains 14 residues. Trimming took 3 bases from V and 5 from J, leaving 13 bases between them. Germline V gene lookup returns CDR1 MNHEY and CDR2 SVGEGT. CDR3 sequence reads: CASSYAVLGETQYF. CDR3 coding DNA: TGTGCCAGCAGTTATGCGGTCTTGGGGGAGACCCAGTACTTC.

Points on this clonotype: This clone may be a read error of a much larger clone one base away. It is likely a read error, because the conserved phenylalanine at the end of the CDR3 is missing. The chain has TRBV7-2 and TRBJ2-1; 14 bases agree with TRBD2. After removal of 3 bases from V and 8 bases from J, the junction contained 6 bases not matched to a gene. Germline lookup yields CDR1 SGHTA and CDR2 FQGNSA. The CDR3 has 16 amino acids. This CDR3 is CASSFGLAGGPDEQFI. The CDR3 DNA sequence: TGTGCCAGCAGCTTTGGACTAGCGGGAGGTCCCGATGAGCAGTTCATC.

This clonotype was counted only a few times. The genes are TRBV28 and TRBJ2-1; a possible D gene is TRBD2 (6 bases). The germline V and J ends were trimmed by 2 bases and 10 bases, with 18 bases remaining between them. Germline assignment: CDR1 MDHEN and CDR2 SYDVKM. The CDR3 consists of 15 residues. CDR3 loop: CASSLTGTLSKEQFF. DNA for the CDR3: TGTGCCAGCAGTTTAACCGGGACTCTCTCTAAGGAGCAGTTCTTC.